The rows below give T cell receptor beta chains drawn from one sample of a study of neurological immune-mediated disorders. TCRdb re-called the 5' RACE reads with MiXCR, one entry per CDR3 protein. The sample lists roughly 45,000 distinct CDR3 sequences; roughly 13% were seen once. The material sequenced was PBMCs. Receptors were obtained from a male donor with HTLV-1-associated myelopathy (HAM/TSP). Both conserved end residues are part of each CDR3. A D gene is named only where the DNA matches it firmly. Not every row has a clone size; where given, it reads once, few, many or a size class.

j_call d_call clone_size v_call cdr3_aa cdr3_nt
TRBJ2-7 TRBD1 many TRBV20-1 CSARSGTGGMRGEQYF TGCAGTGCTAGATCCGGGACAGGGGGTATGAGGGGCGAGCAGTACTTC
TRBJ2-2 TRBD2 many TRBV7-2 CASSLGPGGGELFF TGTGCCAGCAGCTTGGGCCCGGGAGGCGGGGAGCTGTTTTTT
TRBJ1-5 NA many TRBV7-2 CASSSVGTSNQPQHF TGTGCCAGCAGCTCAGTCGGGACAAGCAATCAGCCCCAGCATTTT
TRBJ2-3 TRBD1 many TRBV5-1 CASSIGQGGTDTQYF TGCGCCAGCAGCATCGGACAGGGCGGCACAGATACGCAGTATTTT
TRBJ1-3 NA many TRBV6-1 CASAHFPGGNTIYF TGTGCCAGCGCTCATTTCCCAGGTGGAAACACCATATATTTT
TRBJ1-5 NA many TRBV7-2 CASSLNRDSNQPQHF TGTGCCAGCAGCTTAAACAGGGATAGCAATCAGCCCCAGCATTTT
TRBJ2-7 NA few TRBV27 CASSSTGSYEQYF TGTGCCAGCAGTTCTACAGGGAGCTACGAGCAGTACTTC
TRBJ2-3 NA many TRBV7-6 CASSHQSGARTDTQYF TGTGCCAGCAGTCATCAGTCAGGGGCGCGCACAGATACGCAGTATTTT
TRBJ2-7 TRBD1 many TRBV2 CASRWDSLYEQYF TGTGCCAGCAGATGGGACAGCCTCTACGAGCAGTACTTC
TRBJ2-1 NA many TRBV20-1 CSAKISNNEQFF TGCAGTGCTAAGATAAGTAACAATGAGCAGTTCTTC
TRBJ2-3 NA many TRBV5-4 CASSKQMEADTQYF TGTGCCAGCAGCAAACAGATGGAGGCAGATACGCAGTATTTT
TRBJ2-3 NA many TRBV12-3/TRBV12-4 CASIHLGGTDTQYF TGTGCCAGCATACATCTGGGCGGCACAGATACGCAGTATTTT
TRBJ2-1 TRBD1 many TRBV7-2 CASSLVYRGSEQFF TGTGCCAGCAGCTTAGTCTACAGGGGCAGTGAGCAGTTCTTC
TRBJ2-7 NA NA TRBV30 CAWRDSYEQYF TGTGCCTGGCGGGACTCCTACGAGCAGTACTTC
TRBJ1-2 NA many TRBV7-2 CASSLARSSGYTF TGTGCCAGCAGCTTAGCGCGGAGTAGTGGCTACACCTTC
TRBJ1-1 NA many TRBV5-1 CASSSGASNTEAFF TGCGCCAGCAGCTCAGGGGCGTCGAACACTGAAGCTTTCTTT
TRBJ2-7 NA many TRBV28 CASSLFERVGAYEQYF TGTGCCAGCAGTTTGTTCGAGAGGGTGGGAGCCTACGAGCAGTACTTC
TRBJ2-5 NA many TRBV5-1 CASSLVPATGETQYF TGCGCCAGCAGCTTGGTGCCAGCCACGGGGGAGACCCAGTACTTC
TRBJ2-5 NA many TRBV15 CATSRYSQETQYF TGTGCCACCAGCAGATACAGCCAAGAGACCCAGTACTTC
TRBJ2-7 NA NA TRBV20-1 CSAARDPSYEQYF TGCAGTGCCGCCCGGGACCCCTCCTACGAGCAGTACTTC
TRBJ2-3 TRBD1 many TRBV5-6 CASSFGTGGMSDTQYF TGTGCCAGCAGCTTCGGGACAGGGGGCATGTCAGATACGCAGTATTTT
TRBJ1-6 TRBD1 NA TRBV25-1 CASSETGGGINSPLHF TGTGCCAGCAGTGAGACAGGGGGCGGTATTAATTCACCCCTCCACTTT
TRBJ1-1 TRBD1 many TRBV2 CASSQGTAEAFF TGTGCCAGCAGTCAAGGGACAGCTGAAGCTTTCTTT
TRBJ1-1 NA many TRBV6-6 CASSYVDSTEAFF TGTGCCAGCAGTTACGTGGATTCCACTGAAGCTTTCTTT
TRBJ1-2 NA NA TRBV20-1 CSAHTGTHGYTF TGCAGTGCACACACCGGGACACATGGCTACACCTTC
TRBJ2-1 TRBD2 many TRBV20-1 CSASGSGGQGEQFF TGCAGTGCTAGTGGGTCGGGGGGGCAGGGTGAGCAGTTCTTC
TRBJ2-7 TRBD1 many TRBV5-1 CASSLVQGAGEQYF TGCGCCAGCAGCTTGGTTCAGGGGGCGGGGGAGCAGTACTTC
TRBJ2-2 NA many TRBV27 CASSFYPGELFF TGTGCCAGCAGTTTTTACCCCGGGGAGCTGTTTTTT
TRBJ2-3 NA many TRBV10-3 CAIGGRNTDTQYF TGTGCCATCGGGGGACGAAACACAGATACGCAGTATTTT
TRBJ2-2 NA many TRBV6-5 CASRGDPGELFF TGTGCCAGCAGGGGGGACCCCGGGGAGCTGTTTTTT
TRBJ1-3 NA many TRBV20-1 CSAHPFSGNTIYF TGCAGTGCTCACCCTTTCTCTGGAAACACCATATATTTT
TRBJ2-3 NA NA TRBV3-1 CASSSYRDPTPNTQYF TGTGCCAGCAGCTCGTACCGGGATCCTACACCAAATACGCAGTATTTT
TRBJ1-1 NA many TRBV6-2/TRBV6-3 CASSLIGSTEAFF TGTGCCAGCAGTCTAATCGGGTCTACTGAAGCTTTCTTT
TRBJ2-3 TRBD2 many TRBV4-2 CASSQQRGLAGGYSTDTQYF TGTGCCAGCAGCCAACAAAGGGGACTAGCGGGGGGGTATAGCACAGATACGCAGTATTTT
TRBJ1-1 NA many TRBV7-2 CASSLMAASNTEAFF TGTGCCAGCAGCTTAATGGCAGCTAGTAACACTGAAGCTTTCTTT
TRBJ1-2 NA NA TRBV19 CASSYMTPAGYTF TGTGCCAGTAGTTACATGACCCCGGCGGGCTACACCTTC
TRBJ2-2 TRBD1 many TRBV2 CASRTGPNTGELFF TGTGCCAGCAGGACAGGGCCGAACACCGGGGAGCTGTTTTTT
TRBJ1-6 NA many TRBV20-1 CSASGAAAFYNSPLHF TGCAGTGCTAGTGGGGCTGCCGCGTTCTATAATTCACCCCTCCACTTT
TRBJ2-1 NA NA TRBV5-1 CASSLRPGDTNEQFF TGCGCCAGCAGCTTGAGGCCAGGGGATACCAATGAGCAGTTCTTC
TRBJ1-4 NA many TRBV7-2 CASSAQGEKLFF TGTGCCAGCAGCGCCCAGGGTGAAAAACTGTTTTTT
TRBJ2-3 NA NA TRBV2 CASSERGPDTQYF TGTGCCAGCAGTGAAAGGGGCCCAGATACGCAGTATTTT
TRBJ2-2 NA few TRBV5-5 CASSLVGIKAGELFF TGTGCCAGCAGCTTGGTAGGGATCAAGGCCGGGGAGCTGTTTTTT
TRBJ2-1 NA many TRBV3-1 CASSQVGGRHNEQFF TGTGCCAGCAGCCAAGTCGGGGGGCGGCACAATGAGCAGTTCTTC
TRBJ1-5 NA NA TRBV5-6 CASSFMNQPRNF TGTGCCAGCAGCTTTATGAATCAGCCCCGGAATTTT
TRBJ2-6 NA many TRBV9 CASSLTSGANVLTF TGTGCCAGCAGCCTAACATCTGGGGCCAACGTCCTGACTTTC
TRBJ2-1 NA few TRBV20-1 CSARGIQSGLNEQFF TGCAGTGCTAGAGGCATACAGTCGGGGCTCAATGAGCAGTTCTTC
TRBJ2-3 TRBD2 many TRBV5-5 CASSLGLAGTDTQYF TGTGCCAGCAGCTTGGGACTAGCGGGCACAGATACGCAGTATTTT
TRBJ2-6 NA many TRBV5-1 CASSLRLDPRVAGANVLTF TGCGCCAGCAGCTTGCGTCTGGACCCAAGGGTGGCTGGGGCCAACGTCCTGACTTTC
TRBJ2-5 NA few TRBV10-3 CAIMAGKGETQYF TGTGCCATCATGGCGGGGAAGGGTGAGACCCAGTACTTC